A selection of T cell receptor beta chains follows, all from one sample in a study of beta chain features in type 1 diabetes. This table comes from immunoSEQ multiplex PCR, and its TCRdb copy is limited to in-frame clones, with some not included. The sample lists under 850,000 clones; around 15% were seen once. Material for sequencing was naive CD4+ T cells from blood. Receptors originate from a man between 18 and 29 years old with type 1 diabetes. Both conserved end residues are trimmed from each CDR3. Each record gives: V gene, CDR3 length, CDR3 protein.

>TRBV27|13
ASSPWGGAGQPQH
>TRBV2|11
ASTMDSGNTIY
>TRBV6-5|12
ASSSRGSNQPQH
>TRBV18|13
ASSPTQDQNTEAF
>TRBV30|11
AWSFRSAGELF
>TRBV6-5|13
ASSYRLAGLETQY
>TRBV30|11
AWSVTRAQPQH
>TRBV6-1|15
ASSEALRTGASYGYT
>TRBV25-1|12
ASSEGGGIYGYT
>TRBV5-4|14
ASSSGPSGANEKLF
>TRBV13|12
ASSSPTGYDEQF
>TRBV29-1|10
SVEVSTYEQY
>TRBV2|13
ASRGASPQGSPLH
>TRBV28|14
ASSLGAAQYQETQY
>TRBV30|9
AWWATDTQY
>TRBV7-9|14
ASSLRGGTGDYGYT
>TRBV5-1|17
ASSYSAQDRRPPSETQY
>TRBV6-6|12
ASRKGQGTDTQY
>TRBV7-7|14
ASSPSGRPDYNEQF
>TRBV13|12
ASSLGGWGTEAF
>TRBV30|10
AWSSGGPEAF
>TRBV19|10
ASRATGNGYT
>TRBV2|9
ASSEVHEQY
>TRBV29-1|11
SVPRQGAETQY
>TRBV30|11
AWRQLRHTEAF
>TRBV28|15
ASRGTSGGRSYNEQF
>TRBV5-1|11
ASSRTSGDTQY
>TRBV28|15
ASSPSFAVPLTGELF
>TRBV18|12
ASSPAEGLYEQY
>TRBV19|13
ASSINRGSVNEQF
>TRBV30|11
AWSVMGDQPQH
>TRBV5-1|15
ASSPGRGAGDTGELF
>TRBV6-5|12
ASSYSYSAYEQY
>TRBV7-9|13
ASSFGATNTGELF
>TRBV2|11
ASGGGLTMRYT
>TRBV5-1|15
ASSSTAPGWGTDTQY
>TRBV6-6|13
ASSYSGLGVPEQF
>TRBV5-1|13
ASSLGTGGLQPQH
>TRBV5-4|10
ASGLDRETQY
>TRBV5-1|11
ASSLGGTYEQY
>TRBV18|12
ASSAGTGDQPQH
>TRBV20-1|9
SYRGPETQY
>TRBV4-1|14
ASSLFTSGGIETQY
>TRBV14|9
ASSQGQTYT
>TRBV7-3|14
ASSPSGGAGTDTQY
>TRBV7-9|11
ASSATVLTEAF
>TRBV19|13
ASSARLDDYNEQF
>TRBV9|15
ASSVGGSFGGSGELF
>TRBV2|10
ASRTGVDGYT
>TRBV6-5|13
ASTPGTGVNYGYT
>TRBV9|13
ASSVDGGADSPLH
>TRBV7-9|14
ASSFDPGQGLYEQY
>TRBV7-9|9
ASSYRGEQY
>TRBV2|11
ASRGQVQETQY
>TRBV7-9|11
ASSLVGNQPQH